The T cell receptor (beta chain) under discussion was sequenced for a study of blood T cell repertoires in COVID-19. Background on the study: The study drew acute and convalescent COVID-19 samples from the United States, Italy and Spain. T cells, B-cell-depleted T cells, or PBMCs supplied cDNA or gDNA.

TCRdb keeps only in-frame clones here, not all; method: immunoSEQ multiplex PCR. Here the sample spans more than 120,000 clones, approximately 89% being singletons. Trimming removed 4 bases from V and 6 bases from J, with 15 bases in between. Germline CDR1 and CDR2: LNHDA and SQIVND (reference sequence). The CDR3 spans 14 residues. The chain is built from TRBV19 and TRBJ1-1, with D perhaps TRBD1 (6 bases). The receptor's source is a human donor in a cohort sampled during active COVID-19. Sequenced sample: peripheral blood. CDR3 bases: TGTGCCAGTAGTACGCACAGGGAACGGGCTGAAGCTTTCTTT. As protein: CASSTHRERAEAFF.